A selection of T cell receptor beta chains follows, all from one sample in a study of blood T cell repertoires in COVID-19. The data were produced by immunoSEQ multiplex PCR, yet TCRdb's version contains in-frame clones alone and is incomplete. The sample consists of almost 200,000 clones, roughly 90% of them appearing once. The source material was PBMCs or T cells enriched from blood (not recorded which). The receptors here all came from a woman in her late teens or twenties who had recovered from COVID-19. Each CDR3 is given with its conserved first and last residue. Each record gives: V gene, J gene, CDR3 protein.

>TRBV29-1|TRBJ1-1
CSVHRGARSTEAFF
>TRBV4-1|TRBJ1-2
CASSQTGGAPDYGYTF
>TRBV7-2|TRBJ2-3
CASSFFGSTQYF
>TRBV24-1|TRBJ2-1
CATSDSLGQGAYNEQFF
>TRBV5-6|TRBJ2-5
CATRRSGGGGFGETQYF
>TRBV6-5|TRBJ1-2
CASSYIGGYGYTF
>TRBV6-4|TRBJ2-3
CASKRSQGATDTQYF
>TRBV20-1|TRBJ2-3
CSASPSGGTDTQYF
>TRBV28|TRBJ1-1
CASSLWGSETEAFF
>TRBV19|TRBJ1-5
CASRTQGNLDQPQHF
>TRBV28|TRBJ2-1
CASSLLRGGEQFF
>TRBV27|TRBJ2-3
CASSLTVAGITDTQYF
>TRBV7-2|TRBJ2-5
CASSLIWDSHQETQYF
>TRBV6-1|TRBJ1-2
CASSDQGAGYGYTF
>TRBV29-1|TRBJ2-7
CSVEDERGGLYEQYF
>TRBV27|TRBJ1-2
CASSLRTGGTFGYTF
>TRBV5-6|TRBJ1-3
CASSPGGLVPGNTIYF
>TRBV28|TRBJ1-5
CASTNSGGKHQPQHF
>TRBV5-1|TRBJ2-5
CASSFLSLTGNETQYF
>TRBV4-2|TRBJ2-1
CASSQPGTSGANEQFF
>TRBV5-4|TRBJ1-4
CASSLGQGGNEKLFF
>TRBV28|TRBJ1-4
CASSLEGVREKLFF
>TRBV25-1|TRBJ2-5
CASSFAWETQYF
>TRBV27|TRBJ1-2
CASNSQGRGLLAGYTF
>TRBV7-8|TRBJ2-1
CASSPPTGTNEQFF
>TRBV29-1|TRBJ2-1
CSVDTGTTGVNEQFF
>TRBV28|TRBJ2-1
CASSPPSPRTGNEQFF